This T cell receptor (beta chain) was sequenced during a study of blood T cell repertoires in COVID-19 (dated by TCRdb to between 2020 and 2021). As for the study more broadly: Samples covering the acute and convalescent phases of COVID-19 were provided by collaborators in the United States, Italy and Spain. The material from the prospective study consisted of cDNA or gDNA derived from T cells, B-cell-depleted T cells, or PBMCs. Subjects who had been exposed to COVID-19, were actively infected with it, or had recovered from it provided the deeply sampled blood TCRbeta repertoires that made up the dataset. A freely available public database, intended as a resource for researchers studying the immune response to SARS-CoV-2, is where the repertoires were released. The samples were drawn from the first 160 participants of the ongoing ImmuneRACE study and from 1,200 or so subjects provided by 6 global collaborators. Sample metadata almost always included a de-identified subject ID, COVID-19 status, age in years and sex. Where available, HLA class I and class II types were obtained from metadata supplied by the sample provider rather than from assay-based typing. Overall results and qualifications from the work: The amount of clinical and demographic metadata varied by source and participant and was provided uncurated.

The germline V gene (reference sequence) specifies MNHEY as CDR1 and SMNVEV as CDR2. The CDR3 numbers 13 residues from cysteine through phenylalanine. Only the CDR3 portion is preserved as DNA: 39 bases, with reading frame beginning at the first base. V is clipped by 7 bases and J by 5 bases, and the sequence between their germline boundaries is 14 bases long. A few counts support this clone. Its target antigen remains unknown. Per-nucleotide qualities are absent, and no much larger clonotype sits a single base away. Collaborating institutions collected whole blood in K2EDTA tubes following their own protocols. For TCRbeta analysis, collaborators shipped samples as frozen whole blood, isolated PBMCs, or DNA extracted from either of those sample types. TCRbeta CDR3 regions were amplified from genomic DNA by means of the immunoSEQ Assay, a bias-controlled multiplex PCR. Regarding the original processing steps: Within the assay, amplification of reference gene primers was used to estimate how many nucleated cells each sample contained. Sequence reads were collapsed and filtered to measure the absolute abundance of every unique TCRbeta CDR3 rearrangement. Productive Simpson clonality was computed per sample as the square root of Simpson's diversity index over productive rearrangements. As stored in TCRdb, this immuneACCESS dataset retains in-frame rearrangements with V and J assigned. A fraction of the clones does not appear; measured against another copy, unresolved V genes explain less than half of the discrepancy, and the remainder lacks a known reason. Clonal size and the V and J genes are those of that table, whereas D and trimming came from the DNA. The sample contains over 120,000 clones, about 80% of them found a single time. 3.5% to 4.5% of the sample is taken by the ten largest.

The source material was peripheral blood. The chain is made from TRBV27 and TRBJ2-5, and the D gene may be TRBD1, 5 bases matching. The clonotype was recovered from a woman in her sixties with acute or convalescent COVID-19. The nucleotides are TGTGCCAGCAAGGACATTCGGTGGGAGACCCAGTACTTC. Its coded protein is CASKDIRWETQYF.